The entry that follows covers one T cell receptor beta chain sequence. Using immunoSEQ multiplex PCR, the repertoire was profiled, and TCRdb retains in-frame clones only, with some absent. This sample has around 120,000 clones; 80% to 90% occur once, and the top ten carry 5.5% to 6.5%. This record belongs to a study of blood T cell repertoires in COVID-19. CDR3 size: 14 residues. Trimming pared 0 bases from V and 9 bases from J, leaving 10 bases between. CDR1 and CDR2 (germline): SGHDT, YYEEEE. The specimen was peripheral blood. This chain joins TRBV5-6 and TRBJ1-6; no clear D gene. The sequence derives from a man older than 75 with active or convalescent COVID-19. CDR3 DNA: TGTGCCAGCAGCTTGGAATCTGAGGGTTCACCCCTCCACTTT. This gives the protein CASSLESEGSPLHF.